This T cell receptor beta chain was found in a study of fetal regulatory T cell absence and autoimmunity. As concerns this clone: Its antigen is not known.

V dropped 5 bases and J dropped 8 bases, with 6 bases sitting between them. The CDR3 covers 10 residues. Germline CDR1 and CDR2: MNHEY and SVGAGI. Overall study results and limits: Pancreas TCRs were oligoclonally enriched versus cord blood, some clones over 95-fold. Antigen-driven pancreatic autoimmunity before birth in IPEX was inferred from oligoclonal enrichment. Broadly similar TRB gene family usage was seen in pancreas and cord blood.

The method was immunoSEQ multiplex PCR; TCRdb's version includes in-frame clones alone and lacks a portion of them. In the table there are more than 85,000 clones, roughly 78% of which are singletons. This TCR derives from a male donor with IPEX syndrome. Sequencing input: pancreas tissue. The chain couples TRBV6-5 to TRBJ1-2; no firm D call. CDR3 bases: TGTGCCAGCAGTGAAAGGGGCTACACCTTC. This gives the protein CASSERGYTF.